What follows is one T cell receptor (beta chain) and its context. The table lists this clonotype with a few counts. Its binding antigen is unknown. Base qualities are missing; no much larger clone stands one base away. V loses 2 bases at its end and J loses 8 bases; junction bases beyond the gene matches: 5. CDR1 and CDR2, looked up from the germline V gene, are SGHTA and FQGNSA. The CDR3 has 14 amino acids, counting the end cysteine and phenylalanine. Here the CDR3 DNA is all that survives: 42 bases in frame from base 1. The data originate from a study of CD8 T cells in ankylosing spondylitis (dated by TCRdb to the late 2010s). With regard to the full study: T cell receptor beta repertoires were profiled in healthy donors and ankylosing spondylitis patients so that disease-linked TCR variants could be found. The full study cohort comprised approximately 23 ankylosing spondylitis patients and 85 to 120 healthy donors. Peripheral blood was sampled, and synovial fluid was also collected from ankylosing spondylitis patients. Study-wide conclusions, independent of this receptor: According to the report, matched synovial fluid samples from ankylosing spondylitis patients were significantly enriched for the disease-linked clones. Blood from ankylosing spondylitis patients appeared to be characterized by a TCR beta motif composed of eight highly homologous amino acid variants. A CD8+ phenotype was shown by the disease-linked clones, which were found at relatively low frequencies in peripheral blood. Some TCR beta motif variants had previously been reported in synovial fluid and blood of reactive arthritis patients, which suggested common disease-initiation mechanisms.

Instrument on record: Illumina MiSeq. Quantitative 5'-RACE with molecular barcodes was used to prepare TCR beta libraries. The authors' pipeline ran thus. A new computational method based on a probabilistic model of VDJ rearrangement was used to identify disease-linked TCR variants. TCRdb reprocessed the public reads (quality trimming at Q25 with fastp, clone calling with MiXCR) and kept in-frame beta chains. Every entry covers one CDR3 protein and lists the most common genes and DNA from its rows. For this entry, the V and J calls and clone size follow TCRdb and not the study's own pipeline. Across this sample there are approximately 35,000 distinct CDR3 sequences, with 11% to 15% seen only once. Less than 45% of the sample is taken by the ten largest.

This receptor was identified in a male donor with ankylosing spondylitis or in good health (not recorded which). Recombination linked TRBV7-2 to TRBJ2-4, and 8 junction bases match TRBD2. The sequenced material came from blood. At the DNA level, the sequence is TGTGCCAGCAGCTTACTTCCGGGAGGGGACATTCAGTACTTC. Its product reads: CASSLLPGGDIQYF.